The clone carrying this TCR beta chain was found many times. TCRbeta library construction was performed incorporating unique molecular identifiers. MiXCR, applied by TCRdb to the PCR reads, yields one record per CDR3 protein. The table lists over 100,000 distinct CDR3 sequences, 7% to 8% of them singletons. This sample was included in a study of T-cell reconstitution after alpha-beta-depleted transplantation in children. The V and J ends lost 3 bases and 9 bases, in that order; junction bases with no gene match: 9. The CDR3 sequence is 15 residues long. Germline CDR1 reads SGHRS; CDR2 reads YFSETQ. The source material was PBMCs, sampled before TCRalphabeta/CD19-depleted stem cell transplant. This rearrangement joins TRBV5-1 to TRBJ2-1; 10 nucleotides line up with TRBD2. The TCR was taken from a boy aged 2-9 years with acute lymphoblastic leukemia, due to receive a stem cell transplant. CDR3 protein: CASSSLAGASGEQFF. The CDR3 coding sequence is TGCGCCAGCAGCTCGCTAGCGGGGGCCTCAGGTGAGCAGTTCTTC.